This T cell receptor beta chain emerged from a study of CD8 T cells in Susac syndrome. CDR1 and CDR2 from the germline V gene are MNHEY and SVGAGI. This CDR3 is 16 amino acids long. V shed 6 bases and J shed 1 base, with 15 bases lying between them. Reverse transcription of about 0.45 to 1 ug RNA was performed with random hexamers. Amplification of TCR beta CDR3 was carried out by immunoSEQ multiplex PCR, which covered 54 Vbeta and 13 Jbeta segments. TCRdb ran MiXCR on the immunoSEQ multiplex PCR reads and lists one entry per CDR3 protein. The profile shows 150,000 to 200,000 distinct CDR3 sequences, about 94% of them singletons.

This chain uses TRBV6-5 with TRBJ2-2; TRBD1 is a possible D gene (6 bases). The source of this sequence is a human donor in good health. Sequenced: CD4+ T cells from PBMCs. The CDR3 DNA reads TGTGCCAGCAGCTTATCAGGGGTTCGGAACACCGGGGAGCTGTTTTTT. Translation: CASSLSGVRNTGELFF.